One sample yielded the 31 T cell receptor beta chains listed below, sequenced in a study of blood T cell repertoires in COVID-19. Profiling relied on immunoSEQ multiplex PCR, and the TCRdb table lists in-frame clones only, not all of them. The top ten clones hold 10% of a sample with 55,000 to 65,000 clones, about nine tenths of them seen once. Sequencing used peripheral blood. These receptors originate from a human donor with acute or convalescent COVID-19. The donor label of this sample is uncertain.

V usage is TRBV6-4 and J usage is TRBJ2-1; 8 nucleotides agree with TRBD1. This CDR3 region has 13 residues. Germline CDR1 is MRHNA and CDR2 is SNTAGT. The V and J ends lost 4 bases and 10 bases, in that order; junction bases with no gene match: 6. The CDR3 coding sequence is TGTGCCAGCAGTGCGGACAGGGACCAAGAGCAGTTCTTC. Translating gives CASSADRDQEQFF.

The table lists this clone with a count of one. J is TRBJ1-1 and V is TRBV7-3; possible D gene TRBD1, 6 bases. Trimming left V 5 bases short and J 2 bases short, with 12 bases between. Germline loops: CDR1 SGHTA, CDR2 FQGTGA. This CDR3 contains 14 residues. The CDR3 DNA is TGTGCCAGCAGCGCAACCAGGGGTAACACTGAAGCTTTCTTT. Translated, it gives CASSATRGNTEAFF.

A single count supports this clone. The rearrangement uses TRBV9 and TRBJ2-1; 12 positions agree with TRBD2. V lost 0 bases, J lost 0 bases, and 13 bases stayed unmatched. The CDR3 has 21 residues. In germline, CDR1 is SGDLS, CDR2 YYNGEE. CDR3 amino acids: CASSVGALLAGGPSSYNEQFF. DNA for the CDR3: TGTGCCAGCAGCGTAGGGGCATTGCTAGCGGGAGGGCCGAGCTCCTACAATGAGCAGTTCTTC.

The V and J genes are TRBV4-1 and TRBJ2-3; 9 nucleotides align to TRBD2. This CDR3 contains 19 residues. The J segment lost 4 bases and the V segment lost 4 bases, leaving 18 bases of the junction unmatched. Germline V gives CDR1 MGHRA, CDR2 YSYEKL. The CDR3 nucleotides are TGCGCCAGCAGCCCATATGGGCGGGGGGGCCTTGGCGTGGCAGATACGCAGTATTTT. It codes for CASSPYGRGGLGVADTQYF.

The CDR3: CSVRTSGRSEQYF. The CDR3 coding sequence is TGCAGCGTGAGGACTAGCGGGAGATCCGAGCAGTACTTC. The chain is built from TRBV29-1 and TRBJ2-7, with 13 bases identical to TRBD2. The V gene end was trimmed by 6 bases and the J gene end by 6 bases; junction bases not matched to a gene: 5. This CDR3 is 13 amino acids long. Germline V gives CDR1 SQVTM, CDR2 ANQGSEA.

This chain joins TRBV5-4 and TRBJ2-7; the D gene is possibly TRBD1 (6 bases). Trimming left V 4 bases short and J 5 bases short, with 19 bases between. Germline values: CDR1 SGHNT, CDR2 YYREEE (reference sequence). The CDR3 consists of 15 residues. The CDR3 sequence is CASSRQGRPLDEQYF. The DNA for the CDR3 is TGTGCCAGCAGCCGGCAGGGGCGCCCTTTGGACGAGCAGTACTTC. The full variable domain, in which reference TRBV5-4 and TRBJ2-7 provide the parts outside the CDR3, is ETGVTQSPTHLIKTRGQQVTLRCSSQSGHNTVSWYQQALGQGPQFIFQYYREEENGRGNFPPRFSGLQFPNYSSELNVNALELDDSALYLCASSRQGRPLDEQYFGPGTRLTVT.

The chain uses TRBV19 and TRBJ2-3; 11 bases align to TRBD2. Germline trimming cut 4 bases from V and 0 bases from J; bases unmatched to any gene: 9. In germline, CDR1 is LNHDA, CDR2 SQIVND (reference sequence). The CDR3 runs to 18 residues. The CDR3 is CASSKTRGLAESTDTQYF. The CDR3 DNA follows: TGTGCCAGTAGTAAAACCCGGGGACTAGCGGAAAGCACAGATACGCAGTATTTT. Looking up the rest from reference TRBV19 and TRBJ2-3 gives the full variable domain: DGGITQSPKYLFRKEGQNVTLSCEQNLNHDAMYWYRQDPGQGLRLIYYSQIVNDFQKGDIAEGYSVSREKKESFPLTVTSAQKNPTAFYLCASSKTRGLAESTDTQYFGPGTRLTVL.

The chain links TRBV5-1 to TRBJ2-3; maybe TRBD1 (6 bases). The CDR3 has 16 amino acids. Trimming pared 5 bases from V and 0 bases from J, leaving 16 bases between. Germline-derived CDR1 and CDR2 are SGHRS and YFSETQ. CDR3 DNA sequence: TGCGCCAGCAGAAAGAACAGGGCCCTAAGCACAGATACGCAGTATTTT. As protein: CASRKNRALSTDTQYF.

This clone was seen just once. The chain joins TRBV18 to TRBJ2-5, with 8 positions matching TRBD1. CDR1 and CDR2 from the germline V gene are KGHSH and LQKENI. The V gene end was trimmed by 6 bases and the J gene end by 5 bases; junction bases not matched to a gene: 14. The CDR3 contains 16 residues. CDR3 region: CASSNQDRVLQETQYF. The DNA for the CDR3 is TGTGCCAGCTCTAATCAGGACAGGGTTTTACAGGAGACCCAGTACTTC.

The chain combines TRBV10-3 with TRBJ2-5, with TRBD1 identical over 8 bases. V shed 10 bases, J shed 5 bases, and the junction held 9 bases outside the gene matches. CDR1 ENHRY and CDR2 SYGVKD come from the germline V gene. CDR3 length equals 13 residues. The CDR3 here is CATQQGVLETQYF. CDR3 nucleotides: TGTGCCACCCAACAGGGGGTCTTGGAGACCCAGTACTTC.

The chain is built from TRBV28 and TRBJ1-5; 8 bases are shared with TRBD1. The germline CDR1 and CDR2 sequences are MDHEN and SYDVKM. CDR3 length equals 15 residues. The V gene end was trimmed by 6 bases and the J gene end by 4 bases; junction bases not matched to a gene: 8. The CDR3 loop reads CASRTQDRVNQPQHF. CDR3 nucleotide sequence: TGTGCCAGCAGGACGCAGGACAGGGTAAATCAGCCCCAGCATTTT.

The chain couples TRBV5-5 to TRBJ2-1, with D hard to call. The V gene's germline CDR1 is SGHKS and CDR2 YYEKEE (reference sequence). CDR3 length equals 16 residues. Trimming left V 2 bases short and J 0 bases short, with 12 bases between. CDR3 loop: CASSFPGYSSYNEQFF. In DNA, the CDR3 is TGTGCCAGCAGCTTCCCAGGTTATAGCTCCTACAATGAGCAGTTCTTC.

The rearrangement joins TRBV5-1 to TRBJ2-3; no reliable D call. Per the germline V gene, CDR1 is SGHRS and CDR2 is YFSETQ. V lost 0 bases and J 5 bases, leaving 10 bases between the germline ends. This CDR3 has 14 residues. CDR3 coding DNA: TGCGCCAGCAGCTTGGCCCAAGCACGAGATACGCAGTATTTT. Translating gives CASSLAQARDTQYF.

V gene TRBV6-5 combines with J gene TRBJ2-3; 7 positions agree with TRBD1. V lost 9 bases and J lost 0; bases outside the gene matches: 3. From germline, CDR1 is MNHEY and CDR2 SVGAGI. This CDR3 has 13 amino acids. The CDR3 here is CASTGDSTDTQYF. CDR3 nucleotide sequence: TGTGCCAGTACAGGGGACAGCACAGATACGCAGTATTTT.

The chain carries TRBV6-1 and TRBJ2-1; D might be TRBD2 (6 bases). The CDR3 is made up of 15 amino acids. The V and J ends lost 0 bases and 7 bases respectively, with 13 bases between them. Germline assignment: CDR1 MNHNS and CDR2 SASEGT. The CDR3 reads CASSEALRGGNEQFF. The CDR3 region has the DNA TGTGCCAGCAGTGAAGCTTTGCGGGGCGGTAATGAGCAGTTCTTC.

This rearrangement joins TRBV20-1 to TRBJ1-3; D unresolved. This CDR3 is 16 amino acids long. CDR1 and CDR2 (germline): DFQATT, SNEGSKA (reference sequence). V was trimmed by 3 bases and J by 0 bases, leaving 15 bases between them. CDR3 sequence reads: CSASVGGLLSGNTIYF. The DNA for the CDR3 is TGCAGTGCTAGTGTCGGCGGACTGCTCTCTGGAAACACCATATATTTT.

The CDR3 region has the DNA TGCGCCAGCAGCAGGACAGGGGAGAACACTGAAGCTTTCTTT. Protein: CASSRTGENTEAFF. The V call is TRBV4-1, the J call TRBJ1-1; 9 bases match TRBD1. Germline lookup yields CDR1 MGHRA and CDR2 YSYEKL. V lost 5 bases, J lost 1 base, and 2 bases stayed unmatched. CDR3 length equals 14 residues.

J is TRBJ1-6 and V is TRBV6-6, with TRBD1 as a possible D gene (5 bases). The germline gives CDR1 MNHNY, CDR2 SVGAGI (reference sequence). V gave up 7 bases and J gave up 0 bases, with 16 bases separating them. CDR3 length: 17 amino acids. The DNA for the CDR3 is TGTGCCAGCAATCGGGACTTACGAAGCTCCTATAATTCACCCCTCCACTTT. Translating it yields CASNRDLRSSYNSPLHF.

V is TRBV6-6 and J is TRBJ1-6; 7 nucleotides match TRBD1. Trimming cost V 6 bases and J 9 bases; bases outside gene matches: 8. Germline V gene data show CDR1 as MNHNY and CDR2 as SVGAGI (reference sequence). This CDR3 is 14 amino acids long. This CDR3 reads CASSQGQDGSPLHF. The CDR3 coding sequence is TGTGCCAGCAGCCAAGGACAGGACGGTTCACCCCTCCACTTT.

The chain uses TRBV3-1 (or the pseudogene TRBV3-2) and TRBJ2-7, with TRBD2 matching 10 bases. Trimming took 4 bases from V and 2 from J; bases not matched to a gene: 5. This CDR3 contains 15 residues. Germline values: CDR1 LGHDT, CDR2 YNNKEL (reference sequence). CDR3 DNA: TGTGCCAGCAGCCGAAATCTAGCGGGAGCCTACGAGCAGTACTTC. This sequence encodes CASSRNLAGAYEQYF.

This CDR3 reads CASSDGGTGGASGNTIYF. CDR3 DNA: TGCGCCAGCAGCGATGGTGGGACAGGGGGCGCGAGTGGAAACACCATATATTTT. The chain uses TRBV5-1 and TRBJ1-3, with 12 bases fitting TRBD1. The CDR3 loop spans 18 amino acids. Germline CDR1 reads SGHRS; CDR2 reads YFSETQ. Germline trimming cut 4 bases from V and 3 bases from J; bases unmatched to any gene: 11.

The chain carries TRBV4-2 and TRBJ1-2; no clear D gene. V gave up 0 bases and J gave up 4 bases, with 9 bases separating them. The CDR3 has 14 residues. CDR1 and CDR2 from the germline V gene are LGHNA and YNFKEQ. CDR3 bases: TGTGCCAGCAGCCAAGATGAGGGAGCCTATGGCTACACCTTC. This sequence encodes CASSQDEGAYGYTF.

The rearrangement joins TRBV15 to TRBJ2-1; a weak D match, TRBD2 (6 bases). Looked up from germline, CDR1 is LNHNV and CDR2 is YYDKDF (reference sequence). V dropped 1 base and J dropped 7 bases, with 14 bases sitting between them. The CDR3 sequence is 15 residues long. The CDR3 is CATSRGNRERNEQFF. DNA for the CDR3: TGTGCCACCAGCAGAGGGAACCGGGAGAGGAATGAGCAGTTCTTC.

This chain connects TRBV28 to TRBJ2-1; weak D call: TRBD2 (6 bases). The CDR3 contains 10 residues. V gave up 8 bases and J gave up 15 bases, with 14 bases separating them. Germline V lookup: CDR1 MDHEN, CDR2 SYDVKM. DNA for the CDR3: TGTGCCAGCGGCCAACTAGCAGTGTTCTTC. Translation gives CASGQLAVFF.

J is TRBJ1-6 and V is TRBV6-5, with 9 positions matching TRBD1. The germline gives CDR1 MNHEY, CDR2 SVGAGI. The V gene end was trimmed by 4 bases and the J gene end by 4 bases; junction bases not matched to a gene: 5. The CDR3 is 16 amino acids. CDR3 sequence reads: CASSSRTGVYNSPLHF. CDR3 nucleotide sequence: TGTGCCAGCAGTTCTCGGACAGGGGTATATAATTCACCCCTCCACTTT.

The rearrangement links TRBV19 to TRBJ1-4, with 8 positions matching TRBD1. CDR3 length: 17 amino acids. Germline trimming cut 6 bases from V and 1 base from J; bases unmatched to any gene: 10. Germline-derived CDR1 and CDR2 are LNHDA and SQIVND (reference sequence). The CDR3 DNA follows: TGTGCCAGTAGCCTAAGACAGGGGAAGGGAACTAATGAAAAACTGTTTTTT. Encoded protein: CASSLRQGKGTNEKLFF.

This clone is a singleton in its sample. This sequence joins TRBV18 and TRBJ2-7; 7 bases map to TRBD1. The CDR3 has 15 amino acids. CDR1 is KGHSH, CDR2 LQKENI, per germline. J was trimmed by 6 bases and V by 3 bases; bases with no gene match: 11. In DNA form, the CDR3 reads TGTGCCAGCTCACCCCCTTCGAGACAGGGTGGCGAGCAGTACTTC. Translated, it gives CASSPPSRQGGEQYF.

The V call is TRBV3-1 (or the pseudogene TRBV3-2), the J call TRBJ1-1; 8 bases match TRBD1. CDR3 length: 15 amino acids. In germline, CDR1 is LGHDT, CDR2 YNNKEL (reference sequence). The V gene end was trimmed by 6 bases and the J gene end by 4 bases; junction bases not matched to a gene: 10. The CDR3 here is CASSTSDRGGTEAFF. Written as DNA, the CDR3 is TGTGCCAGCAGTACTAGTGACAGGGGTGGCACTGAAGCTTTCTTT.

This CDR3 is CATARDSSGNTIYF. CDR3 sequence (DNA): TGTGCCACCGCCCGTGATAGCTCTGGAAACACCATATATTTT. The chain recombines TRBV10-3 with TRBJ1-3; D is unresolved. This CDR3 has 14 amino acids. Trimming cost V 10 bases and J 0 bases, with 13 bases left between them. The V gene's germline CDR1 is ENHRY and CDR2 SYGVKD.

CDR3 amino acids: CASSSGGGWETQYF. CDR3 DNA: TGCGCCAGCAGCTCCGGCGGGGGCTGGGAGACCCAGTACTTC. The chain has TRBV5-1 and TRBJ2-5; possibly TRBD2 for D (7 bases). The CDR3 runs to 14 residues. Trimming shortened V by 3 bases and J by 5 bases, and 14 bases separated the two germline ends. Germline V gives CDR1 SGHRS, CDR2 YFSETQ. Together with reference TRBV5-1 and TRBJ2-5, the CDR3 gives the full variable domain: KAGVTQTPRYLIKTRGQQVTLSCSPISGHRSVSWYQQTPGQGLQFLFEYFSETQRNKGNFPGRFSGRQFSNSRSEMNVSTLELGDSALYLCASSSGGGWETQYFGPGTRLLVL.

The V and J genes are TRBV7-2 and TRBJ2-7; 10 nucleotides agree with TRBD2. The CDR3 spans 15 residues. V was pared by 5 bases and J by 2 bases, with 6 bases of the junction left unmatched. Germline CDR1 SGHTA, CDR2 FQGNSA. CDR3 in DNA: TGTGCCAGCAGCCCTAGCGGGAGCAGGCCCTACGAGCAGTACTTC. It translates to CASSPSGSRPYEQYF.